This T cell receptor beta chain was sequenced during a study of T-cell reconstitution after alpha-beta-depleted transplantation in children. Study conclusions and caveats: Recipient T cells and thymic progenitors that survived were the source of the high TCRbeta diversity seen at day 60 in some patients.

V lost 3 bases, J lost 5 bases, and 3 bases stayed unmatched. The length of the CDR3 is 16 residues. The germline V gene has CDR1 SGHDT and CDR2 YYEEEE. Comments on this clonotype: The antigen remains unidentified.

The authors prepared the TCRbeta library with unique molecular identifiers. TCRdb recomputed calls from the PCR reads with MiXCR, one row per CDR3 protein. This sample carries 25,000 or so distinct CDR3 sequences, roughly a sixth of them seen once, and the ten largest clones take approximately 40%. The clonotype comes from a male patient between 2 and 10 years old who had a stem cell transplant for acute lymphoblastic leukemia, so the T cells may come from the graft donor. The chain links TRBV5-6 to TRBJ2-2; 14 nucleotides match TRBD2. Sample: PBMCs, mostly from graft donor cells, taken 60 days after TCRalphabeta/CD19-depleted stem cell transplant. The CDR3: CASSYGLAGGTGELFF. The CDR3 nucleotides are TGTGCCAGCAGCTATGGACTAGCGGGGGGTACCGGGGAGCTGTTTTTT.